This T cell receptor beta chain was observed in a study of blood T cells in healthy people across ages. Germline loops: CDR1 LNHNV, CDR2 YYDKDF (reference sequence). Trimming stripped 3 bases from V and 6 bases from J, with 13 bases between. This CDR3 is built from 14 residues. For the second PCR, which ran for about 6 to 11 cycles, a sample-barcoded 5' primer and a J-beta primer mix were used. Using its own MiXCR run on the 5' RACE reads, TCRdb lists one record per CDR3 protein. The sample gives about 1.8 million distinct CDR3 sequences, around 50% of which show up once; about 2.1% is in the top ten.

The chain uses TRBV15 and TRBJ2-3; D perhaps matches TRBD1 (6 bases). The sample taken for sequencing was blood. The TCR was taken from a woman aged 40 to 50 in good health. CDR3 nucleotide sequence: TGTGCCACCAGCAGGGCAGGGGCTGGCGATACGCAGTATTTT. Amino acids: CATSRAGAGDTQYF.